Detailed here is one TCR beta chain. The data originate from a study of blood T cell repertoires in COVID-19. Looking at the study overall: The origin of the acute and convalescent COVID-19 samples was the United States, Italy and Spain. The cDNA or gDNA used as material had been derived from T cells, B-cell-depleted T cells, or PBMCs.

Germline loops: CDR1 WNHNN, CDR2 SYGVQD (reference sequence). Trimming pared 3 bases from V and 7 bases from J, leaving 15 bases between. The CDR3 has 14 residues. The authors' processing: Quantification of nucleated cells was approximated via reference gene primer amplification. Sequencing used immunoSEQ multiplex PCR; TCRdb keeps in-frame clones, though not all of them. V and J calls and clone size come straight from that table; D and trimming were deduced from the DNA. The data show under 200,000 clones, 75% to 90% seen once. The receptor was isolated from a woman aged 80 or older with active or convalescent COVID-19. Source material: peripheral blood. The rearrangement uses TRBV10-1 and TRBJ1-2; maybe TRBD1 (5 bases). The DNA of the CDR3 is TGCGCCAGCAGTGAACTCAGGGCGGCACTTGGCTACACCTTC. Residues: CASSELRAALGYTF.